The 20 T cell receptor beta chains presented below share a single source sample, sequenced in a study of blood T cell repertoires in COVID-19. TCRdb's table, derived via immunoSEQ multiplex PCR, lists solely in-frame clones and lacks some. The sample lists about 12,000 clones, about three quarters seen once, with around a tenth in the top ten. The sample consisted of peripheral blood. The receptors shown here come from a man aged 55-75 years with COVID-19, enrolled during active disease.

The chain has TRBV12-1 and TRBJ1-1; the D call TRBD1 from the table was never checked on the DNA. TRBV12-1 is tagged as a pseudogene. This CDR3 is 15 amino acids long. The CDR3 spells CASSSLRQESYEAFF. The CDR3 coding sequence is TGTGCCAGCAGCTCATTAAGACAGGAAAGTTATGAAGCTTTCTTT.

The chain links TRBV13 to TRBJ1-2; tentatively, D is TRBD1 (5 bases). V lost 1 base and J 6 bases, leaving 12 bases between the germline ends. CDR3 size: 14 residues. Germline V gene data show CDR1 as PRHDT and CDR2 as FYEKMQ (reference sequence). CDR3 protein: CASSLERGYDGYTF. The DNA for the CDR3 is TGTGCCAGCAGCTTAGAACGGGGGTATGATGGCTACACCTTC.

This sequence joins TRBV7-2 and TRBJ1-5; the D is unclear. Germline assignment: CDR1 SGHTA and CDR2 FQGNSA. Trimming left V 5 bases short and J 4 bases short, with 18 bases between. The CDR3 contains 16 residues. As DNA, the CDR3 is TGTGCCAGCAGCCCCTATTCGACGGGTTTGAATCAGCCCCAGCATTTT. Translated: CASSPYSTGLNQPQHF.

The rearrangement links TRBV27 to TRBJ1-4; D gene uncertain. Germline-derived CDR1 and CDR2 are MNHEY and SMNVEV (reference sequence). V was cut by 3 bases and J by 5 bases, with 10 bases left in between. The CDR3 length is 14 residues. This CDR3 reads CASSFHGENEKLFF. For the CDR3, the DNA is TGTGCCAGCAGTTTCCACGGGGAAAATGAAAAACTGTTTTTT.

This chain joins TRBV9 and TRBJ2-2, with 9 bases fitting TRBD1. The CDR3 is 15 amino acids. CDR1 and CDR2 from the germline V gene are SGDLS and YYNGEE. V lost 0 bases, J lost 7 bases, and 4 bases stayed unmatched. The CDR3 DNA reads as TGTGCCAGCAGCGTAGGGACAGGGGAGGGCGGGGAGCTGTTTTTT. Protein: CASSVGTGEGGELFF.

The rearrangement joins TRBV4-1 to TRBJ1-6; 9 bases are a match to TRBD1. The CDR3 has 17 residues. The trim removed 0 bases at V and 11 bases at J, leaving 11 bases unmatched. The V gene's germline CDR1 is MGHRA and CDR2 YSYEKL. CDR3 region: CASSQDPLTGGRTPLHF. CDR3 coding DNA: TGCGCCAGCAGCCAAGATCCCCTGACAGGGGGGAGGACACCCCTCCACTTT.

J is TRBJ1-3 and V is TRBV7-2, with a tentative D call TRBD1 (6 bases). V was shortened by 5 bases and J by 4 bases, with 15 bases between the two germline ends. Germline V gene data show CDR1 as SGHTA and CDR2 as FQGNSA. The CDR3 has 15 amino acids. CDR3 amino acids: CASSPKGGPGNTIYF. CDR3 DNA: TGTGCCAGCAGCCCAAAGGGGGGGCCAGGAAACACCATATATTTT.

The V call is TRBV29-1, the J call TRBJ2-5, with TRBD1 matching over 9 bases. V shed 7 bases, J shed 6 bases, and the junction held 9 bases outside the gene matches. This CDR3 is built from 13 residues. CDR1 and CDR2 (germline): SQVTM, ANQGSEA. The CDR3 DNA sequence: TGCAGCGGATGGGGACAGGGAGAAAAGACCCAGTACTTC. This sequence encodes CSGWGQGEKTQYF.

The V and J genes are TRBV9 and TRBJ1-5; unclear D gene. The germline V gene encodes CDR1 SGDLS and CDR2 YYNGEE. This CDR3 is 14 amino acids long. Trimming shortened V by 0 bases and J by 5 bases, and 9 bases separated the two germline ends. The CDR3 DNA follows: TGTGCCAGCAGCGTAGGCGGGGTAGATCAGCCCCAGCATTTT. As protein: CASSVGGVDQPQHF.

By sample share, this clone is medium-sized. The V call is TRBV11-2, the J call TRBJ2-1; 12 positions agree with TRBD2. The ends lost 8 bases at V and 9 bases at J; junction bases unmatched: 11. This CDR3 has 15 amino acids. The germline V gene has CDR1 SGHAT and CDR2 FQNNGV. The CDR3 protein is CASGTGLAGSPEQFF. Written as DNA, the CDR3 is TGTGCCAGCGGCACCGGACTAGCGGGGTCACCTGAGCAGTTCTTC.

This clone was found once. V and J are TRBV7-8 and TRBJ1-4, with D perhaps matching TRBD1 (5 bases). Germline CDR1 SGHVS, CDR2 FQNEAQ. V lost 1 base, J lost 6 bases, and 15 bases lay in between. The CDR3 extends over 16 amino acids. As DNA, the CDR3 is TGTGCCAGCAGCTTAGGGCTGGGGCAGGGCGATGAAAAACTGTTTTTT. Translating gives CASSLGLGQGDEKLFF.

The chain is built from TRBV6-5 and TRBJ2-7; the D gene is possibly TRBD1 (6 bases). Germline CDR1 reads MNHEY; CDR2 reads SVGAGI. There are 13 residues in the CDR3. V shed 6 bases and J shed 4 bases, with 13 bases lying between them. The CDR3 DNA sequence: TGTGCCAGCAGAATACAGGGACGGTACGAGCAGTACGTC. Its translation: CASRIQGRYEQYV.

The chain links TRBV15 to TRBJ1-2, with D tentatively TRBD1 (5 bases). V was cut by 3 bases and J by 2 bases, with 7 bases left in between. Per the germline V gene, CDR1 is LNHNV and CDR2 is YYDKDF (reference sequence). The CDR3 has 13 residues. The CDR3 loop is CATSSRVNYGYTF. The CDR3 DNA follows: TGTGCCACCAGCAGCAGGGTAAACTATGGCTACACCTTC.

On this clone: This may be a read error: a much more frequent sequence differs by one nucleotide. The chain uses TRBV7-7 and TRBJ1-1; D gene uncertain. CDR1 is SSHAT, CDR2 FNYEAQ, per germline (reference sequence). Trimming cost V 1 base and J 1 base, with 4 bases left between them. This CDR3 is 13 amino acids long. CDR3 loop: CASSLDRNTEAFF. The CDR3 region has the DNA TGTGCCAGCAGCTTAGACAGGAACACTGAAGCTTTCTTT.

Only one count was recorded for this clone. The CDR3 sequence: CASSESRQGQGYQETQYF. For the CDR3, the DNA is TGCGCCAGCAGTGAGTCGCGACAGGGCCAGGGGTACCAAGAGACCCAGTACTTC. The chain links TRBV10-1 to TRBJ2-5; 7 nucleotides align to TRBD1. CDR3 length equals 18 residues. The germline gives CDR1 WNHNN, CDR2 SYGVQD (reference sequence). Trimming took 0 bases from V and 0 from J; bases not matched to a gene: 10.

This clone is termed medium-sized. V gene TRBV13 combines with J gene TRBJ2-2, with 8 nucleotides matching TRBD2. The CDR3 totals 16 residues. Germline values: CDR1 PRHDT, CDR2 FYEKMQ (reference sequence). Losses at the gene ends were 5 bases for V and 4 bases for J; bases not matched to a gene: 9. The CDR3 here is CASSTRGGTGTGELFF. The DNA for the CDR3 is TGTGCCAGCAGCACCCGGGGGGGGACGGGCACCGGGGAGCTGTTTTTT.

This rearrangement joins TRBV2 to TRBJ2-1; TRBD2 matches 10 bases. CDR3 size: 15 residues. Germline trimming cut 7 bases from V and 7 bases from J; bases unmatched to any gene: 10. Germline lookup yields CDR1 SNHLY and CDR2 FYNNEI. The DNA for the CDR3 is TGTGCCAGCACCCAGCGGGAGGGCCGGGGGAATGAGCAGTTCTTC. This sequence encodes CASTQREGRGNEQFF.

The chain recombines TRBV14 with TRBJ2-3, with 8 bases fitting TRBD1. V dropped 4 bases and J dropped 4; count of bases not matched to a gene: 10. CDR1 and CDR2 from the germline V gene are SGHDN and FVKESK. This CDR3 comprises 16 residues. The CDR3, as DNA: TGTGCCAGCAGCCCGGACAGGGCCGCTTCTGCAGATACGCAGTATTTT. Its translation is CASSPDRAASADTQYF.

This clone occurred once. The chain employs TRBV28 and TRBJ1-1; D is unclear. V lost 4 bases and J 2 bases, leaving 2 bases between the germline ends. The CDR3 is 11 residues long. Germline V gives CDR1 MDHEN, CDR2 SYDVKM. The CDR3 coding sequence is TGTGCCAGCAGTTCTAACACTGAAGCTTTCTTT. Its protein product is CASSSNTEAFF.

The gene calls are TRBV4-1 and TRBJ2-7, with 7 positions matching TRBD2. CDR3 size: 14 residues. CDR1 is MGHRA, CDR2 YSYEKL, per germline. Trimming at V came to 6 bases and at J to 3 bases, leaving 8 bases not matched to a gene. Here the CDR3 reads CASSQYTGGYEQYV. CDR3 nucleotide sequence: TGCGCCAGCAGTCAATATACGGGGGGCTACGAGCAGTACGTC.